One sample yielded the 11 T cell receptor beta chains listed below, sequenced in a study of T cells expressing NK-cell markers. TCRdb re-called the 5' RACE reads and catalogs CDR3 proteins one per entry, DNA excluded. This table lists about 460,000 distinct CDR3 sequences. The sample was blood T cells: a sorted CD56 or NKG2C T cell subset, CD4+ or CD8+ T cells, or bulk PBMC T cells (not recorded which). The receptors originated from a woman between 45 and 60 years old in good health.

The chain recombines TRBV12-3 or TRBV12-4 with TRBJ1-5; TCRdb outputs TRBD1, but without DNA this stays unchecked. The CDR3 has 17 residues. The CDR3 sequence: CASSLHTATGMGQPQHF.

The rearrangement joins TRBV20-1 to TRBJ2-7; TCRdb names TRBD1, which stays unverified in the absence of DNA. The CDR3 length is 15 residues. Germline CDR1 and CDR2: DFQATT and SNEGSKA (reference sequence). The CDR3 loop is CSAQKTGTNSYEQYF.

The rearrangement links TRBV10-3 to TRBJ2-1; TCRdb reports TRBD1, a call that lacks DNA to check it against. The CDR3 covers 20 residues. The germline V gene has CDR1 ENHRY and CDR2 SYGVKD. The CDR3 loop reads CAISDNNKPTEQGRGSKQFF.

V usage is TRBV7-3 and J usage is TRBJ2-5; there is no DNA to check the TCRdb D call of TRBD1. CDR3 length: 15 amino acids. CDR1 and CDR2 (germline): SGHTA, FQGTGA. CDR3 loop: CASRAVETPAETQYF.

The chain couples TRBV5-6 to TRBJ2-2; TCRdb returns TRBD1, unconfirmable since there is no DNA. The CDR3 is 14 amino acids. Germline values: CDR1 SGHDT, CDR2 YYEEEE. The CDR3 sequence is CASSFGLSVGELFF.

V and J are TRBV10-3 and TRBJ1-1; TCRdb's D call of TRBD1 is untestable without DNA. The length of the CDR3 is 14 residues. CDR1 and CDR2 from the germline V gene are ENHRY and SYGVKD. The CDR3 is CAISEGGLVTEAFF.

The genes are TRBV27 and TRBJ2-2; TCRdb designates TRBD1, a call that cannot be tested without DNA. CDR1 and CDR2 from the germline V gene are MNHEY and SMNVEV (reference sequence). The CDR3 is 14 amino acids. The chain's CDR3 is CASSPNRVTGELFF.

This chain's CDR3 is CASSYLAGGGDEQFF. The chain combines TRBV7-2 with TRBJ2-1; absent DNA, TCRdb's TRBD2 call cannot be checked. CDR3 size: 15 residues. Germline V gene data show CDR1 as SGHTA and CDR2 as FQGNSA. The full variable domain, with the rest looked up from reference TRBV7-2 and TRBJ2-1, is GAGVSQSPSNKVTEKGKDVELRCDPISGHTALYWYRQSLGQGLEFLIYFQGNSAPDKSGLPSDRFSAERTGGSVSTLTIQRTQQEDSAVYLCASSYLAGGGDEQFFGPGTRLTVL.

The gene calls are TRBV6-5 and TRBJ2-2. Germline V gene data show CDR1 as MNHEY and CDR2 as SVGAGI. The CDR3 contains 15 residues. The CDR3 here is CASSYSGTDTGELFF.

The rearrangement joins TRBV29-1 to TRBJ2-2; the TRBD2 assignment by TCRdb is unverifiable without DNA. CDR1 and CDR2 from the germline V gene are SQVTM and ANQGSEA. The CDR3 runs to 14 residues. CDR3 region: CSVTGTSPPGELFF.

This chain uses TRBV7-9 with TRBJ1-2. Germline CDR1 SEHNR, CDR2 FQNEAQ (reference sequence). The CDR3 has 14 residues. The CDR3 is CASTFRVGDYGYTF. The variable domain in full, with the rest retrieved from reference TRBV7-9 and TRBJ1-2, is DTGVSQNPRHKITKRGQNVTFRCDPISEHNRLYWYRQTLGQGPEFLTYFQNEAQLEKSRLLSDRFSAERPKGSFSTLEIQRTEQGDSAMYLCASTFRVGDYGYTFGSGTRLTVV.